This entry features one T cell receptor beta chain sequence. Its antigen remains unknown. Germline V lookup: CDR1 SGHNT, CDR2 YYREEE (reference sequence). V lost 0 bases, J lost 3 bases, and 2 bases stayed unmatched. The CDR3 spans 15 residues. The entry originates in a study of beta chain features in type 1 diabetes. General study findings and limits: In all four CD4+ subsets, TCRB CDR3 length was significantly, moderately reduced in type 1 diabetes.

The whole isolated RNA underwent reverse transcription, so sequencing captured expressed TCRB transcripts. TCRdb keeps only in-frame clones here, not all; method: immunoSEQ multiplex PCR. Among 45,000 to 60,000 clones listed, about 60% were seen once. The origin of this receptor is a woman aged 30 to 39 with type 1 diabetes. The chain is built from TRBV5-4 and TRBJ2-1; 8 bases match TRBD1. The sample was stem cell memory CD4+ T cells from blood. In DNA form, the CDR3 reads TGTGCCAGCAGCTTGGGGACAGGGCTCTACAATGAGCAGTTCTTC. Amino acid sequence: CASSLGTGLYNEQFF.